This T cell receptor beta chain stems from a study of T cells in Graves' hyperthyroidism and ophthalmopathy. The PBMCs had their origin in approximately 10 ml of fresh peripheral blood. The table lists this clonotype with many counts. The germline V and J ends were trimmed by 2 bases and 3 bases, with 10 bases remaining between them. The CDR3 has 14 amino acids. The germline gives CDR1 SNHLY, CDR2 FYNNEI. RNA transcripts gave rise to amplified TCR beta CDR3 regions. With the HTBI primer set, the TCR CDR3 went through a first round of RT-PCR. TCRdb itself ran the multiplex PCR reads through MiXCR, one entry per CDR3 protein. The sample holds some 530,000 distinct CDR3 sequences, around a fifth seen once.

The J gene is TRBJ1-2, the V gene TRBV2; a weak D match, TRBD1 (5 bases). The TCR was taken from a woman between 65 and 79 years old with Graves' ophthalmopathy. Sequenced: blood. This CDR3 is CASSELGPDYGYTF. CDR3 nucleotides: TGTGCCAGCAGTGAACTGGGGCCCGACTATGGCTACACCTTC.